A selection of T cell receptor beta chains follows, all from one sample in a study of blood T cell repertoires in COVID-19. Some clones are missing from TCRdb's copy, which holds only in-frame ones; the method was immunoSEQ multiplex PCR. The table lists 250,000 or so clones, approximately 91% of them singletons, with 0.65% to 0.9% in the top ten. Material: peripheral blood. These receptors came from a woman aged 25-40 years with acute or convalescent COVID-19. CDR3s include the opening cysteine and the closing phenylalanine or tryptophan. The order of the fields is J gene, clone size, D gene, V gene, CDR3 DNA, CDR3 protein. A D gene is named only where the DNA matches it firmly. The size field is filled for only some rows; it gives once, few, many or a size class.

TRBJ2-3,-,TRBD2,TRBV15,TGTGCCACCAGCAGAGCCCTCAGCGGGAGTCCGGGAGATACGCAGTATTTT,CATSRALSGSPGDTQYF
TRBJ2-7,-,-,TRBV7-8,TGTGCCAGCAGCCCAAGTCGGGGACTGATCACCTACGAGCAGTACTTC,CASSPSRGLITYEQYF
TRBJ2-7,-,TRBD1,TRBV19,TGTGCCAGTAGTTCATCGGGACAGGGATACGAGCAGTACTTC,CASSSSGQGYEQYF
TRBJ1-5,-,-,TRBV24-1,TGTGCCACCAGTGATTTGTCGGGCAATCAGCCCCAGCATTTT,CATSDLSGNQPQHF
TRBJ2-7,few,-,TRBV7-8,TGTGCCAGCAGCTTAGCTAGCCAAACCTACGAGCAGTACTTC,CASSLASQTYEQYF
TRBJ1-2,-,-,TRBV6-5,TGTGCCAGCAGTTACTCGTTAACTGATAACTATGGCTACACCTTC,CASSYSLTDNYGYTF
TRBJ2-1,-,-,TRBV6-5,TGTGCCAGCAGTCAAAGCCATGAGCAGTTCTTC,CASSQSHEQFF
TRBJ2-7,-,-,TRBV30,TGTGCCTGGAGTGCGGGAGCCTACGAGCAGTACTTC,CAWSAGAYEQYF
TRBJ1-6,-,-,TRBV27,TGTGCCAGCAGTTTACTCGCAGGGGTCGGATCACCCCTCCACTTT,CASSLLAGVGSPLHF
TRBJ2-3,-,TRBD2,TRBV6-6,TGTGCCAGCAGCCTACTAGCGGAGACAGATACGCAGTATTTT,CASSLLAETDTQYF
TRBJ1-3,-,TRBD1,TRBV19,TGTGCCAGTAACATCCGGGACAGATCGTCTGGAAACACCATATATTTT,CASNIRDRSSGNTIYF
TRBJ2-6,once,TRBD2,TRBV4-3,TGCGCCAGCAGCCAAGTCTCTAGCGGGAGGGCCCCTGGGGCCAACGTCCTGACTTTC,CASSQVSSGRAPGANVLTF
TRBJ2-1,once,-,TRBV10-3,TGTGCCATCAGCGCCACCCACGGGTCCGCTGCGAATGAGCAGTTCTTC,CAISATHGSAANEQFF
TRBJ2-3,-,TRBD2,TRBV3-1/TRBV3-2,TGTGCCAGCAGCGGAACTAGCGGAATCTCTCCTGGGATCCTAACAGATACGCAGTATTTT,CASSGTSGISPGILTDTQYF
TRBJ2-7,-,TRBD2,TRBV4-1,TGCGCCAGCAGCCTTACCACGACTAGCTCCAGGTACGAGCAGTACTTC,CASSLTTTSSRYEQYF
TRBJ2-5,-,-,TRBV6-2/TRBV6-3,TGTGCCAGCAGTTACCCAGGGGCGGGTAAGCTCCAAGAGACCCAGTACTTC,CASSYPGAGKLQETQYF
TRBJ1-5,-,-,TRBV6-5,TGTGCCAGCAATCCGACACAGTATCAGCCCCAGCATTTT,CASNPTQYQPQHF
TRBJ2-1,-,TRBD2,TRBV9,TGTGCCAGCAGCGAATACCGGACTAGCGGGAGGGGTGAGCAGTTCTTC,CASSEYRTSGRGEQFF
TRBJ2-1,-,-,TRBV7-9,TGTGCCAGCAGCTTACTCACAGGGAAGGACAATGAGCAGTTCTTC,CASSLLTGKDNEQFF
TRBJ2-5,-,-,TRBV30,TGTGCCTGGAGTGGACCAGGGTTCGGAGAGACCCAGTACTTC,CAWSGPGFGETQYF
TRBJ2-5,-,-,TRBV27,TGTGCCAGCAGTTTAATGGGCGATAGGGGGAGAATTGAGACCCAGTACTTC,CASSLMGDRGRIETQYF
TRBJ2-5,-,TRBD2,TRBV19,TGTGCCAGTAGTTCCCGGACTAGCGGGAGTGAGACCCAGTACTTC,CASSSRTSGSETQYF
TRBJ2-7,-,-,TRBV7-7,TGTGCTAGCAGCCCTGGGTTCGGGAACGAGCAGTACTTC,CASSPGFGNEQYF
TRBJ2-1,-,TRBD2,TRBV6-5,TGTGCCAGCAGTTACTCTCTAGCGGGAGGAAATGAGCAGTTCTTC,CASSYSLAGGNEQFF
TRBJ1-2,few,TRBD1,TRBV5-6,TGTGCCAGCAGCCTCCACAGGGGGCGCGCGGGCTACACCTTC,CASSLHRGRAGYTF
TRBJ2-7,-,TRBD2,TRBV6-2/TRBV6-3,TGTGCCAGCAGTTACTCTAGCGGGAGGCCCTTCGAGCAGTACTTC,CASSYSSGRPFEQYF